Presented here are 14 T cell receptor beta chains from one specimen sequenced in a study of cytomegalovirus exposure and HLA in healthy donors. The primer mix had 60 Vbeta and 13 Jbeta primers. Sequenced by immunoSEQ multiplex PCR; TCRdb stores in-frame clones only, minus some. Of some 130,000 clones listed, 70% to 80% were seen once; the top ten hold 6.5%. Specimen: PBMCs. Source of these receptors: a man aged 40-49 years in good health and CMV-seropositive.

This clone was seen a single time. The V gene is TRBV19, the J gene TRBJ1-1; D not resolved. This CDR3 contains 12 residues. V dropped 5 bases and J dropped 0 bases, with 4 bases sitting between them. The germline CDR1 and CDR2 sequences are LNHDA and SQIVND (reference sequence). This CDR3 reads CASSQMNTEAFF. DNA for the CDR3: TGTGCCAGTAGTCAGATGAACACTGAAGCTTTCTTT. Full variable domain (outside the CDR3, taken from reference TRBV19 and TRBJ1-1): DGGITQSPKYLFRKEGQNVTLSCEQNLNHDAMYWYRQDPGQGLRLIYYSQIVNDFQKGDIAEGYSVSREKKESFPLTVTSAQKNPTAFYLCASSQMNTEAFFGQGTRLTVV.

V gene TRBV5-6 combines with J gene TRBJ1-6; D gene unclear. Between the trimmed V and J ends, which lost 1 base and 1 base, there was a span of 6 bases. Germline V gene lookup returns CDR1 SGHDT and CDR2 YYEEEE. CDR3 length: 15 residues. CDR3 protein: CASSLSGSYNSPLHF. CDR3 in DNA: TGTGCCAGCAGCTTGTCGGGTTCCTATAATTCACCCCTCCACTTT.

This clone was counted once. The chain joins TRBV7-2 to TRBJ2-7, with 10 bases fitting TRBD1. The length of the CDR3 is 15 residues. The germline CDR1 and CDR2 sequences are SGHTA and FQGNSA. The junction had 7 bases not matched to a gene; V was cut back by 4 bases and J by 4 bases. The CDR3 nucleotides are TGTGCCAGCAGCTCTCAGACAGGGGGCTTGTACGAGCAGTACTTC. This codes for CASSSQTGGLYEQYF.

The V and J genes are TRBV29-1 and TRBJ2-2, with 8 positions matching TRBD1. Looked up from germline, CDR1 is SQVTM and CDR2 is ANQGSEA. The CDR3 extends over 12 amino acids. Trimming at V came to 6 bases and at J to 4 bases, leaving 1 base not matched to a gene. Here the CDR3 DNA reads TGCAGCGTGGGGACAGGCACCGGGGAGCTGTTTTTT. Translating it yields CSVGTGTGELFF.

This chain connects TRBV27 to TRBJ2-7; 10 bases agree with TRBD2. After removal of 7 bases from V and 5 bases from J, the junction contained 11 bases not matched to a gene. The V gene's germline CDR1 is MNHEY and CDR2 SMNVEV (reference sequence). The CDR3 extends over 15 amino acids. This CDR3 reads CASTPWASGSHEQYF. DNA of the CDR3: TGTGCCAGCACTCCCTGGGCTAGCGGGAGCCACGAGCAGTACTTC.

The chain carries TRBV5-6 and TRBJ1-2, with TRBD1 matching 7 bases. J lost 8 bases, V lost 4 bases, and 8 bases had no gene match. Germline values: CDR1 SGHDT, CDR2 YYEEEE. This CDR3 has 13 residues. This CDR3 reads CASSLKGANGYTF. The DNA for the CDR3 is TGTGCCAGCAGCCTCAAGGGGGCGAACGGCTACACCTTC.

The chain recombines TRBV19 with TRBJ1-5; D not resolved. With 5 bases removed from V and 7 bases from J, the gap between germline ends came to 9 bases. CDR1 and CDR2 (germline): LNHDA, SQIVND (reference sequence). This CDR3 spans 12 amino acids. CDR3 sequence reads: CASSPGGQPQHF. CDR3 bases: TGTGCCAGTAGTCCCGGCGGACAGCCCCAGCATTTT.

This clone occurred once. The rearrangement joins TRBV6-5 to TRBJ1-1, with D uncertain. The CDR3 extends over 13 amino acids. Germline CDR1 and CDR2: MNHEY and SVGAGI. The V gene lost 7 bases and the J gene lost 5 bases, with 14 bases spanning the gap. Here the CDR3 reads CASTFARETEAFF. The CDR3 bases are TGTGCCAGCACTTTCGCAAGAGAGACTGAAGCTTTCTTT.

The rearrangement links TRBV7-2 to TRBJ2-7; 12 bases map to TRBD2. J lost 3 bases, V lost 4 bases, and 4 bases had no gene match. The CDR3 is 15 amino acids. The germline V gene has CDR1 SGHTA and CDR2 FQGNSA. CDR3 loop: CASSSGTSGLYEQYF. For the CDR3, the DNA is TGTGCCAGCAGCTCCGGGACTAGCGGGCTCTACGAGCAGTACTTC.

This chain joins TRBV5-4 and TRBJ1-1, with 7 bases that match TRBD1. CDR3 length equals 14 residues. V was clipped by 4 bases and J by 5 bases; unmatched bases: 8. Germline V gives CDR1 SGHNT, CDR2 YYREEE (reference sequence). The CDR3 bases are TGTGCCAGCAGCATCGACAGGGTTGATACTGAAGCTTTCTTT. Its protein is CASSIDRVDTEAFF.

The chain uses TRBV7-8 and TRBJ2-3, with 7 bases aligning to TRBD2. This CDR3 comprises 14 residues. CDR1 SGHVS and CDR2 FQNEAQ come from the germline V gene. The junction had 5 bases not matched to a gene; V was cut back by 4 bases and J by 4 bases. The DNA of the CDR3 is TGTGCCAGCAGCTCTAGGACTAGGGCAGATACGCAGTATTTT. It encodes CASSSRTRADTQYF.

V and J are TRBV2 and TRBJ2-1; D might be TRBD2 (5 bases). Germline CDR1 is SNHLY and CDR2 is FYNNEI. V lost 5 bases, J lost 12 bases, and 11 bases lay in between. The CDR3 runs 11 residues. CDR3 coding DNA: TGTGCCAGCAGTTGGACTGAACCGCAGTTCTTC. It encodes CASSWTEPQFF.

This clone was seen a handful of times. The chain links TRBV19 to TRBJ2-2; the D gene is possibly TRBD2 (5 bases). The germline gives CDR1 LNHDA, CDR2 SQIVND (reference sequence). This CDR3 is 15 amino acids long. V lost 7 bases, J lost 6 bases, and 18 bases lay in between. CDR3: CASKEQWGAAGELFF. The CDR3 DNA is TGTGCCAGTAAGGAACAGTGGGGAGCGGCCGGGGAGCTGTTTTTT.

With regard to this clone: Germline is not matched at one junction end, which may reflect a read error. This sequence joins TRBV7-7 and TRBJ2-1; D possibly corresponds to TRBD1 (5 bases). CDR3 size: 15 residues. CDR1 is SSHAT and CDR2 is FNYEAQ in the germline V gene (reference sequence). CDR3 sequence (DNA): TGTGCTAGCAGCTTAGACAGTAACTCCTACAATGAGCAGTTCTTC. It is translated as CASSLDSNSYNEQFF.